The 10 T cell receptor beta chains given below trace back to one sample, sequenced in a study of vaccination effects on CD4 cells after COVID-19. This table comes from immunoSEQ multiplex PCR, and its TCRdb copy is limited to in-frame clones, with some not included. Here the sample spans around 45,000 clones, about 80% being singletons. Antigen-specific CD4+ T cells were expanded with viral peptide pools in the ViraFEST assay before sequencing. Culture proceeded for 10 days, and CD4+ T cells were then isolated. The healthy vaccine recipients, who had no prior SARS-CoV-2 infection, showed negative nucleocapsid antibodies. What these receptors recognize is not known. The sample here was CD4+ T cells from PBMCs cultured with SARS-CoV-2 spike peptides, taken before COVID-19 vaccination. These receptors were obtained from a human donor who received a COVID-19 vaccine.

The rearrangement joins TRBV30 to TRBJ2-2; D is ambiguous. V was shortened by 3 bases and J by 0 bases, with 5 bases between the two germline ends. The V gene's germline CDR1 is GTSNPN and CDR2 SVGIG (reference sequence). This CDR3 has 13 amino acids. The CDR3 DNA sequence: TGTGCCTGGAGGTCCACGAACACCGGGGAGCTGTTTTTT. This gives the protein CAWRSTNTGELFF.

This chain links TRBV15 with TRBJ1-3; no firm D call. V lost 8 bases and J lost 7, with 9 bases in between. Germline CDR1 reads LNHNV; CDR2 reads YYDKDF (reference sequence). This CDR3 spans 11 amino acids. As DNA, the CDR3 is TGTGCCACCCGGGAAGTTAACACCATATATTTT. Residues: CATREVNTIYF.

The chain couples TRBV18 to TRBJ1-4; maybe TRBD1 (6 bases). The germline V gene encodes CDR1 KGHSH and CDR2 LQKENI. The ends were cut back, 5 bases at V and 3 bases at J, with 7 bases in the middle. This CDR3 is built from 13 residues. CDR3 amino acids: CASSTGSNEKLFF. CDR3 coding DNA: TGTGCCAGCTCAACAGGGTCTAATGAAAAACTGTTTTTT.

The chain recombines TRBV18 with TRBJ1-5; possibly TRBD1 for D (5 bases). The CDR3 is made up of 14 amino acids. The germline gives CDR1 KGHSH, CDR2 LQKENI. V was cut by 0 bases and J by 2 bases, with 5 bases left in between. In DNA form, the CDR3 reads TGTGCCAGCTCACCACCGGGGGGCAATCAGCCCCAGCATTTT. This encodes CASSPPGGNQPQHF.

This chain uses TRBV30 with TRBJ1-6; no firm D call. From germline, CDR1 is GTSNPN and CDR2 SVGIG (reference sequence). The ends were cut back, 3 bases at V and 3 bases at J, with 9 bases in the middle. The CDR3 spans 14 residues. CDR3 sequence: CAWRRPSYNSPLHF. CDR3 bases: TGTGCCTGGAGGCGACCGAGCTATAATTCACCCCTCCACTTT.

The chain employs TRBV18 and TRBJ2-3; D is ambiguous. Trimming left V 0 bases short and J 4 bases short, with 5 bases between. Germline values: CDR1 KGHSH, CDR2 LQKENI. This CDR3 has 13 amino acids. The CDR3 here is CASSPPVPDTQYF. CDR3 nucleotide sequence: TGTGCCAGCTCACCACCGGTCCCAGATACGCAGTATTTT.

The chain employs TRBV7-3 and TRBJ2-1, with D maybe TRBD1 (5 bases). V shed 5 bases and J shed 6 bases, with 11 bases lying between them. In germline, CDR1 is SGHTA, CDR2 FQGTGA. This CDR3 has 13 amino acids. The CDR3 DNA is TGTGCCAGCAGCAAAGGGGCAGTCAATGAGCAGTTCTTC. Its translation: CASSKGAVNEQFF.

The CDR3 here is CASSVQTAGYGYTF. Written as DNA, the CDR3 is TGTGCCAGCAGTGTCCAGACGGCGGGCTATGGCTACACCTTC. This chain uses TRBV28 with TRBJ1-2; the D is unclear. V shed 5 bases and J shed 4 bases, with 14 bases lying between them. The CDR3 totals 14 residues. The germline gives CDR1 MDHEN, CDR2 SYDVKM.

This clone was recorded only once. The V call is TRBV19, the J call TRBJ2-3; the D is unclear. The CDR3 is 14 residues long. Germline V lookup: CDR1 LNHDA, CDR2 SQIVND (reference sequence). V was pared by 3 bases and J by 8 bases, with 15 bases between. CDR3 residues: CASSIEPLEPTQYF. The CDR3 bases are TGTGCCAGTAGTATCGAACCCCTGGAACCTACGCAGTATTTT. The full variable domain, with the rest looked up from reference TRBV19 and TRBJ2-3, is DGGITQSPKYLFRKEGQNVTLSCEQNLNHDAMYWYRQDPGQGLRLIYYSQIVNDFQKGDIAEGYSVSREKKESFPLTVTSAQKNPTAFYLCASSIEPLEPTQYFGPGTRLTVL.

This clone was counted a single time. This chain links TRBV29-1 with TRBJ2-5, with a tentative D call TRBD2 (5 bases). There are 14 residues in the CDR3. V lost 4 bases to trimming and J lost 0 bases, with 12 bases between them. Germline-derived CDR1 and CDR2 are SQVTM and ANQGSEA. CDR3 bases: TGCAGCGTTGTAAGGGAGACGTACCAAGAGACCCAGTACTTC. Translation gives CSVVRETYQETQYF.